One and the same sample provided the 10 T cell receptor beta chains below, sequenced in a study of response to subunit inactivated influenza vaccine. Each CDR3 protein gets one entry after TCRdb re-called the RT-PCR reads with MiXCR. The table has roughly 780,000 distinct CDR3 sequences, roughly 18% seen once. The sequencing used PBMCs from blood, collected 4 to 6 days after vaccination. These receptors all stem from a man aged 50 or older who received an inactivated influenza vaccine.

The table lists this clonotype with many counts. The rearrangement uses TRBV7-2 and TRBJ2-2, with D unclear. The CDR3 loop spans 13 amino acids. The V and J ends lost 4 bases and 6 bases respectively, with 9 bases between them. Germline V CDR1 and CDR2: SGHTA, FQGNSA. In nucleotides, the CDR3 is TGTGCCAGCAGCTCCTATAACGCCGGGGAGCTGTTTTTT. Translated, it gives CASSSYNAGELFF. The variable domain in full, with the rest retrieved from reference TRBV7-2 and TRBJ2-2, is GAGVSQSPSNKVTEKGKDVELRCDPISGHTALYWYRQSLGQGLEFLIYFQGNSAPDKSGLPSDRFSAERTGGSVSTLTIQRTQQEDSAVYLCASSSYNAGELFFGEGSRLTVL.

This clonotype appeared a few times. The chain is built from TRBV20-1 and TRBJ2-3; possible D gene TRBD1, 6 bases. The CDR3 contains 14 residues. Per the germline V gene, CDR1 is DFQATT and CDR2 is SNEGSKA (reference sequence). Trimming took 4 bases from V and 5 from J, leaving 16 bases between them. Written as DNA, the CDR3 is TGCAGTGCTAAAACAGGGCCCCCCCAAGATACGCAGTATTTT. It codes for CSAKTGPPQDTQYF.

There are a few counts of this clonotype. The V call is TRBV4-3, the J call TRBJ2-1, with D perhaps matching TRBD2 (5 bases). CDR1 and CDR2 from the germline V gene are LGHNA and YSLEER. The V end lost 4 bases, the J end lost 3 bases, and 13 bases lay between the germline ends. The CDR3 sequence is 15 residues long. The CDR3 DNA follows: TGCGCCAGCAGCCTAATACATACTAGCTACAATGAGCAGTTCTTC. Encoded protein: CASSLIHTSYNEQFF.

This clonotype was picked up many times. The chain is built from TRBV20-1 and TRBJ2-7, with 12 nucleotides matching TRBD1. The CDR3 totals 18 residues. CDR1 is DFQATT, CDR2 SNEGSKA, per germline (reference sequence). The junction had 11 bases not matched to a gene; V was cut back by 0 bases and J by 2 bases. CDR3 sequence (DNA): TGCAGTGCTAGAGACCGGGACAGGGGGCCCATCCCCGCCTACGAGCAGTACTTC. Protein: CSARDRDRGPIPAYEQYF.

The chain combines TRBV7-2 with TRBJ1-5, with D unclear. This CDR3 has 14 amino acids. The V end lost 5 bases, the J end lost 1 base, and 9 bases lay between the germline ends. In germline, CDR1 is SGHTA, CDR2 FQGNSA. The CDR3 sequence is CASSIPGSNQPQHF. The CDR3 DNA sequence: TGTGCCAGCAGCATACCCGGGAGCAATCAGCCCCAGCATTTT. The entire variable domain, with the rest obtained from reference TRBV7-2 and TRBJ1-5, is as follows: GAGVSQSPSNKVTEKGKDVELRCDPISGHTALYWYRQSLGQGLEFLIYFQGNSAPDKSGLPSDRFSAERTGGSVSTLTIQRTQQEDSAVYLCASSIPGSNQPQHFGDGTRLSIL.

This clonotype was observed a few times. V is TRBV20-1 and J is TRBJ2-5; 8 bases map to TRBD2. The CDR3 runs 12 residues. Germline lookup yields CDR1 DFQATT and CDR2 SNEGSKA (reference sequence). Trimming took 3 bases from V and 3 from J; bases not matched to a gene: 0. The CDR3 DNA follows: TGCAGTGCTAGCGGGGGGGAAGAGACCCAGTACTTC. It encodes CSASGGEETQYF.

This chain joins TRBV15 and TRBJ2-1; TRBD1 agrees at 7 bases. Germline V gives CDR1 LNHNV, CDR2 YYDKDF (reference sequence). The CDR3 totals 18 residues. With 0 bases clipped from V and 8 bases from J, the junction kept 16 bases outside the gene matches. The CDR3 region has the DNA TGTGCCACCAGCAGAGAACCGTCCAACGTCTTGGGGACAGATGAGCAGTTCTTC. This sequence encodes CATSREPSNVLGTDEQFF.

In its sample, this clonotype was seen a few times. The chain carries TRBV20-1 and TRBJ2-1; weak D call: TRBD1 (5 bases). The CDR3 is 16 residues long. Deletions cut 0 bases from V and 4 bases from J, with 16 bases between. Germline V gene data show CDR1 as DFQATT and CDR2 as SNEGSKA (reference sequence). For the CDR3, the DNA is TGCAGTGCTAGAGACGCATCGACAGCGCGGTACAATGAGCAGTTCTTC. Amino acids: CSARDASTARYNEQFF.

This clonotype was seen repeatedly, ten times or more. The gene calls are TRBV20-1 and TRBJ2-1; no clear D. The length of the CDR3 is 15 residues. V dropped 6 bases and J dropped 1 base, with 16 bases sitting between them. In germline, CDR1 is DFQATT, CDR2 SNEGSKA (reference sequence). The CDR3, as DNA: TGCAGTGCCACTCCCCGGGTCCTTTCCTACAATGAGCAGTTCTTC. Translated: CSATPRVLSYNEQFF.

The chain employs TRBV20-1 and TRBJ1-5; the match to TRBD1 covers 9 bases. The CDR3 runs 13 residues. Losses at the gene ends were 4 bases for V and 6 bases for J; bases not matched to a gene: 4. CDR1 and CDR2 from the germline V gene are DFQATT and SNEGSKA (reference sequence). The CDR3 nucleotides read TGCAGTGCTACTGGACAGGGGAGTCAGCCCCAGCATTTT. Translation gives CSATGQGSQPQHF.